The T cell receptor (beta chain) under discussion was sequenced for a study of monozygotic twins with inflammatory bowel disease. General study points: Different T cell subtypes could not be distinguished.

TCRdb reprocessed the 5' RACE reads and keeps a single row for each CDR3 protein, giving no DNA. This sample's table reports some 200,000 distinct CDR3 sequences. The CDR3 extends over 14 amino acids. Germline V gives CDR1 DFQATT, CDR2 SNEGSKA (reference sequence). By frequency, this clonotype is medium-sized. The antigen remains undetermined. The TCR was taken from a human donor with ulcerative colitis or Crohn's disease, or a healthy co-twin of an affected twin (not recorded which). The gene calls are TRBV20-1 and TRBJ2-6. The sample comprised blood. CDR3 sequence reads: CSASQGSGANVLTF.